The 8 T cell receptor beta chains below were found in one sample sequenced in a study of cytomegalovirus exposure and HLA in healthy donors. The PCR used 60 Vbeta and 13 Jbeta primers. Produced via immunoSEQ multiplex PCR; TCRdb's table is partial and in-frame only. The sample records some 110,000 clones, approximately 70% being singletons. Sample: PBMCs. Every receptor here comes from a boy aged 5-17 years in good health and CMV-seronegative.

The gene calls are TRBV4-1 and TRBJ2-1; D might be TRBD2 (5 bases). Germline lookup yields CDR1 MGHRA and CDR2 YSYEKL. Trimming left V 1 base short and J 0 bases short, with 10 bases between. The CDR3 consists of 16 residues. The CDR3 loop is CASSQGTLPSYNEQFF. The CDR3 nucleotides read TGCGCCAGCAGCCAAGGGACTCTTCCCTCCTACAATGAGCAGTTCTTC.

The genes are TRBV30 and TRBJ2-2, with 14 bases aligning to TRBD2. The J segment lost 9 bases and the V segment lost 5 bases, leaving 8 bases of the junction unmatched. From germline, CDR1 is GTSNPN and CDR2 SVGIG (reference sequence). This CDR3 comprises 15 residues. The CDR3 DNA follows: TGTGCCTGGGGGTTAGGGACTAGCGGGAGAAGGGAGCTGTTTTTT. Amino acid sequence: CAWGLGTSGRRELFF.

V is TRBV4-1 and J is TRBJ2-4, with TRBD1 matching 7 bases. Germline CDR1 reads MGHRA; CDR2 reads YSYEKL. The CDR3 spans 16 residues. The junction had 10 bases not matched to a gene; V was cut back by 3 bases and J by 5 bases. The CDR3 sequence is CASSHEQGLLENIQYF. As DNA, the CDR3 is TGCGCCAGCAGCCATGAACAGGGGCTGCTAGAAAACATTCAGTACTTC.

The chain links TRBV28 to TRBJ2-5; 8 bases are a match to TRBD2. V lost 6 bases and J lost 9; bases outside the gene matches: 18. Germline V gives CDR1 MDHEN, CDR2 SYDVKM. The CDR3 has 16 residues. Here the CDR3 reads CASSPLGTNGRGAQYF. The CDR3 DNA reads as TGTGCCAGCAGCCCTCTCGGGACAAATGGGCGGGGGGCCCAGTACTTC.

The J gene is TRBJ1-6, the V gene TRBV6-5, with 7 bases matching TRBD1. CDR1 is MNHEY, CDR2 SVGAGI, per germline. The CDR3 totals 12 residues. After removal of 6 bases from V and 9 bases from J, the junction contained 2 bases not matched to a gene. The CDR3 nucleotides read TGTGCCAGCAGCTCAGGGGGTTCACCCCTCCACTTT. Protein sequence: CASSSGGSPLHF.

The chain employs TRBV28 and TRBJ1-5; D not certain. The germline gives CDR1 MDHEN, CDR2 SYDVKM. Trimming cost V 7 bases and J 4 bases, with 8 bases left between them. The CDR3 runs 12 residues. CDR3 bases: TGTGCCAGCACTCTAGTTAATCAGCCCCAGCATTTT. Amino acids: CASTLVNQPQHF.

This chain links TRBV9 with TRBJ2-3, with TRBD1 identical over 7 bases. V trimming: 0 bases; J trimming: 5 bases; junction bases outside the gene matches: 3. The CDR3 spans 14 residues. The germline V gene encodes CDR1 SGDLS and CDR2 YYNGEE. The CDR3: CASSVENRGDTQYF. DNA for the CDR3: TGTGCCAGCAGCGTAGAAAACAGGGGAGATACGCAGTATTTT.

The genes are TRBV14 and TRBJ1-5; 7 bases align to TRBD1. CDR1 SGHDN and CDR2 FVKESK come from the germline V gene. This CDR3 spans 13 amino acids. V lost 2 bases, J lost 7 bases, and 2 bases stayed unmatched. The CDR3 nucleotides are TGTGCCAGCAGCCAACGACAGGGACAGCCCCAGCATTTT. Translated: CASSQRQGQPQHF. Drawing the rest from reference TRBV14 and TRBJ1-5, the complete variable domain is EAGVTQFPSHSVIEKGQTVTLRCDPISGHDNLYWYRRVMGKEIKFLLHFVKESKQDESGMPNNRFLAERTGGTYSTLKVQPAELEDSGVYFCASSQRQGQPQHFGDGTRLSIL.